A selection of T cell receptor beta chains follows, all from one sample in a study of shared clonotypes between healthy human individuals. Clones were read by immunoSEQ multiplex PCR, and TCRdb kept only the in-frame ones, dropping some. The table has approximately 1,000,000 clones, about 80% seen once. Sequencing input: memory CD4+ T cells from PBMCs. The source of these receptors is a man aged 18-30 years in good health. Some clones in this sample may be carry-over from other donors' samples. The CDR3 runs from the conserved cysteine through the conserved F or W. D genes are given only for firm matches. Only some rows state a clone size, as once, few, many or a class for expanded clones.

TRBJ1-1,.,TRBV29-1,.,CSVFTNTEAFF,TGCAGCGTTTTCACGAACACTGAAGCTTTCTTT
TRBJ2-3,.,TRBV6-1,.,CASSVVARDNTDTQYF,TGTGCCAGCAGTGTGGTGGCGCGGGACAACACAGATACGCAGTATTTT
TRBJ1-4,.,TRBV9,.,CASSPRQDLNEKLFF,TGTGCCAGCAGCCCCCGACAGGACTTAAATGAAAAACTGTTTTTT
TRBJ2-1,TRBD2,TRBV15,.,CATSSLAGSGEQFF,TGTGCCACCAGCAGCCTAGCGGGATCAGGTGAGCAGTTCTTC
TRBJ1-3,.,TRBV7-3,.,CASSSQSSGNTIYF,TGTGCCAGCAGCTCGCAGAGCTCTGGAAACACCATATATTTT
TRBJ2-3,.,TRBV30,.,CAWSAGQRNTQYF,TGTGCCTGGAGTGCCGGCCAGCGTAATACGCAGTATTTT
TRBJ2-5,TRBD1,TRBV25-1,once,CASSGRDRVAETQYF,TGTGCCAGCAGTGGACGGGACAGGGTTGCGGAGACCCAGTACTTC
TRBJ1-2,TRBD1,TRBV4-1,.,CASSQGDKRTGRTGTF,TGCGCCAGCAGCCAGGGGGACAAACGGACAGGGAGAACGGGCACCTTC
TRBJ1-2,.,TRBV7-9,.,CASSRVSRGGYGYTF,TGTGCCAGCAGTAGGGTTAGTAGGGGAGGCTATGGCTACACCTTC
TRBJ1-5,.,TRBV30,few,CAWKQENQPQHF,TGTGCCTGGAAACAGGAAAATCAGCCCCAGCATTTT
TRBJ1-1,.,TRBV30,few,CAWSGALNTEAFF,TGTGCCTGGAGTGGGGCCCTGAACACTGAAGCTTTCTTT
TRBJ1-2,.,TRBV4-1,.,CASSQETGDYGYTF,TGCGCCAGCAGCCAAGAGACAGGCGACTATGGCTACACCTTC
TRBJ2-7,TRBD1,TRBV28,.,CASSLLGTGPYEQYF,TGTGCCAGCAGTTTACTCGGGACAGGACCATACGAGCAGTACTTC
TRBJ2-3,.,TRBV19,few,CATRESPTDTQYF,TGTGCCACGCGCGAGAGTCCGACAGATACGCAGTATTTT
TRBJ2-7,TRBD1,TRBV5-1,few,CASTRDSSYEQYF,TGCGCCAGCACCCGGGACAGCTCCTACGAGCAGTACTTC
TRBJ2-1,TRBD1,TRBV7-2,.,CASSRDRGPNEQFF,TGTGCCAGCAGCCGGGACAGGGGACCCAATGAGCAGTTCTTC
TRBJ2-5,.,TRBV5-1,.,CASSAYQETQYF,TGCGCCAGCAGCGCTTACCAAGAGACCCAGTACTTC
TRBJ2-5,.,TRBV13,.,CASSLGGAGETQYF,TGTGCCAGCAGCTTAGGGGGGGCCGGAGAGACCCAGTACTTC
TRBJ2-1,.,TRBV10-2,.,CASSSTNGNEQFF,TGCGCCAGCAGTTCTACGAACGGGAATGAGCAGTTCTTC
TRBJ1-1,TRBD1,TRBV9,.,CASGQGVNTEAFF,TGTGCCAGTGGACAGGGTGTTAACACTGAAGCTTTCTTT
TRBJ2-1,TRBD2,TRBV4-2,.,CASSQGTGSGSLDEQFF,TGTGCCAGCAGCCAGGGCACCGGGAGCGGGAGCCTCGATGAGCAGTTCTTC
TRBJ1-4,.,TRBV4-2,.,CASSQDPPASNEKLFF,TGTGCCAGCAGCCAAGATCCGCCGGCATCTAATGAAAAACTGTTTTTT
TRBJ1-1,.,TRBV9,.,CASSVVRPMNTEAFF,TGTGCCAGCAGCGTCGTCCGACCAATGAACACTGAAGCTTTCTTT
TRBJ2-2,TRBD1,TRBV2,.,CASMWDRATGELFF,TGTGCCAGCATGTGGGACAGGGCCACCGGGGAGCTGTTTTTT
TRBJ2-2,TRBD2,TRBV6-5,.,CASSQGLADTGELFF,TGTGCCAGCAGCCAGGGACTAGCGGACACCGGGGAGCTGTTTTTT
TRBJ2-2,TRBD1,TRBV7-2,many,CASSSTGTGGTGELFF,TGTGCCAGCAGCTCAACCGGGACAGGAGGCACCGGGGAGCTGTTTTTT
TRBJ1-5,.,TRBV7-6,.,CASSQTGSTTQHF,TGTGCCAGCAGCCAAACGGGATCGACGACCCAGCATTTT
TRBJ1-5,.,TRBV19,few,CASSPPQGEDQPQHF,TGTGCCAGTAGTCCCCCGCAGGGAGAGGATCAGCCCCAGCATTTT
TRBJ2-3,TRBD2,TRBV7-3,.,CASSLWRGSGKGTDTQYF,TGTGCCAGCAGCTTATGGCGCGGTAGCGGGAAGGGAACAGATACGCAGTATTTT
TRBJ2-5,.,TRBV5-4,.,CASSPRPQETQYF,TGTGCCAGCAGCCCCAGGCCGCAAGAGACCCAGTACTTC
TRBJ2-3,.,TRBV27,.,CASSLGGTRTDTQYF,TGTGCCAGCAGTTTAGGGGGAACTCGCACAGATACGCAGTATTTT
TRBJ2-7,.,TRBV7-9,many,CASRPTGLGEQYF,TGTGCCAGCAGGCCCACAGGGTTGGGCGAGCAGTACTTC
TRBJ2-5,.,TRBV27,.,CASSLHGQTGLGSGETQYF,TGTGCCAGCAGTTTACATGGGCAGACAGGGTTGGGGAGCGGGGAGACCCAGTACTTC
TRBJ1-1,.,TRBV19,.,CASSSPSGTLMNTEAFF,TGTGCCAGTAGTAGCCCCTCTGGGACGTTGATGAACACTGAAGCTTTCTTT
TRBJ2-7,.,TRBV7-2,.,CASSLSVGNTYEQYF,TGTGCCAGCAGCTTATCAGTCGGTAACACCTACGAGCAGTACTTC